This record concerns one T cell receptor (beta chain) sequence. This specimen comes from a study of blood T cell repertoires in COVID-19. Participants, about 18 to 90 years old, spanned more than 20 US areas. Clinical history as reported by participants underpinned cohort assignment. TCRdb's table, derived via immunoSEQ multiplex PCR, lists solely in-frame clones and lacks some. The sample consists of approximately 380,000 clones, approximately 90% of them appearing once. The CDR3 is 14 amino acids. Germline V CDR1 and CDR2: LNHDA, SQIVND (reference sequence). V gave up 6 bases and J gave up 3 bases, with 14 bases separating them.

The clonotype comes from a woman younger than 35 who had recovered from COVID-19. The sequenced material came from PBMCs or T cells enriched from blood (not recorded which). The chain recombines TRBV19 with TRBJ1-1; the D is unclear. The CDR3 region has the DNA TGTGCCAGTAGGTCACCTAGGTGGGACACTGAAGCTTTCTTT. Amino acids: CASRSPRWDTEAFF. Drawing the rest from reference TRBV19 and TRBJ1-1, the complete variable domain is DGGITQSPKYLFRKEGQNVTLSCEQNLNHDAMYWYRQDPGQGLRLIYYSQIVNDFQKGDIAEGYSVSREKKESFPLTVTSAQKNPTAFYLCASRSPRWDTEAFFGQGTRLTVV.